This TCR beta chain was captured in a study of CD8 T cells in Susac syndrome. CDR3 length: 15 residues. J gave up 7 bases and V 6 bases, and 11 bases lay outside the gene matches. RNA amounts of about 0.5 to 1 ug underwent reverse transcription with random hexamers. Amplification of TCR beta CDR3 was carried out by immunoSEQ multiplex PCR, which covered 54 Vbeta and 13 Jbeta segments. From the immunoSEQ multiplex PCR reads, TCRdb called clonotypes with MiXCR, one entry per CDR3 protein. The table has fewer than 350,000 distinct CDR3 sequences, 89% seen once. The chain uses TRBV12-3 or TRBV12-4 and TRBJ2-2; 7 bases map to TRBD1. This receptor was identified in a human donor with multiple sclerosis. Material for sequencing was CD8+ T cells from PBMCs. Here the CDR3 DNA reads TGTGCCAGCAGGGGGACAGCGGCAGGGGGCGGGGAGCTGTTTTTT. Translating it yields CASRGTAAGGGELFF.